The 21 T cell receptor beta chains listed next were all sequenced from one sample in a study of blood T cells in healthy people across ages. Primers used in a second PCR of about 7 to 12 cycles were a sample-barcoded 5' primer and a J-beta primer mix. TCRdb called the 5' RACE reads again in MiXCR, with one record for every CDR3 protein. The sample holds some 670,000 distinct CDR3 sequences, 45% to 60% seen once. Sequences were obtained from blood. The source is a woman aged 80 or older in good health.

This clonotype was seen repeatedly, ten times or more. The chain uses TRBV12-3 or TRBV12-4 and TRBJ2-3; 10 nucleotides agree with TRBD2. V lost 5 bases, J lost 4 bases, and 6 bases stayed unmatched. This CDR3 contains 15 residues. The CDR3 region has the DNA TGTGCCAGCAGTCCGGTCCTAGCGGGGGCAGATACGCAGTATTTT. As protein: CASSPVLAGADTQYF.

The rearrangement joins TRBV20-1 to TRBJ2-1, with 11 bases fitting TRBD2. CDR1 is DFQATT and CDR2 is SNEGSKA in the germline V gene (reference sequence). The CDR3 totals 17 residues. V lost 2 bases to trimming and J lost 0 bases; unmatched junction nucleotides: 6. CDR3 in DNA: TGCAGTGCTAGACCTAGCGGGGGGCCAAGCTCCTACAATGAGCAGTTCTTC. This gives the protein CSARPSGGPSSYNEQFF.

This clonotype was counted between two and nine times. The chain combines TRBV14 with TRBJ1-2; D ambiguous. V lost 5 bases, J lost 0 bases, and 10 bases lay in between. The CDR3 covers 14 residues. Germline CDR1 reads SGHDN; CDR2 reads FVKESK. This CDR3 is CASSSTGTNYGYTF. The DNA for the CDR3 is TGTGCCAGCAGCTCTACTGGGACTAACTATGGCTACACCTTC.

V gene TRBV10-3 combines with J gene TRBJ1-3; TRBD1 matches 7 bases. The V gene's germline CDR1 is ENHRY and CDR2 SYGVKD. CDR3 length: 15 residues. Trimming took 6 bases from V and 2 from J; bases not matched to a gene: 7. This CDR3 is CAIRGPDRAGNTIYF. The DNA of the CDR3 is TGTGCCATCAGGGGCCCTGACAGGGCTGGAAACACCATATATTTT.

The chain links TRBV30 to TRBJ2-2; D call uncertain. The CDR3 runs to 12 residues. The V gene lost 3 bases and the J gene lost 2 bases, with 4 bases spanning the gap. Germline CDR1 GTSNPN, CDR2 SVGIG (reference sequence). Written as DNA, the CDR3 is TGTGCCTGGAGCGGTAACACCGGGGAGCTGTTTTTT. It encodes CAWSGNTGELFF.

This clonotype was seen many times. This chain connects TRBV7-2 to TRBJ2-1; D is undetermined. The CDR3 is made up of 11 amino acids. The V and J ends lost 4 bases and 5 bases respectively, with 3 bases between them. Germline loops: CDR1 SGHTA, CDR2 FQGNSA. The CDR3 here is CASSSHNEQFF. The CDR3 nucleotides read TGTGCCAGCAGCTCTCACAATGAGCAGTTCTTC.

This clonotype turned up a few times. The chain links TRBV28 to TRBJ1-4; weak D call: TRBD1 (5 bases). Germline CDR1 is MDHEN and CDR2 is SYDVKM. This CDR3 spans 14 amino acids. Deletions cut 5 bases from V and 11 bases from J, with 18 bases between. This chain's CDR3 is CASSQPNRIRKLFF. DNA for the CDR3: TGTGCCAGCAGTCAACCGAACAGGATAAGGAAACTGTTTTTT.

This clonotype was detected a few times. The J gene is TRBJ2-5, the V gene TRBV7-9; TRBD2 is a possible D gene (6 bases). This CDR3 contains 16 residues. V lost 8 bases and J lost 2, with 21 bases in between. Germline V CDR1 and CDR2: SEHNR, FQNEAQ (reference sequence). The CDR3: CASAGRAGSLQETQYF. Here the CDR3 DNA reads TGTGCCAGCGCCGGTAGGGCGGGAAGTTTACAAGAGACCCAGTACTTC.

The chain links TRBV25-1 to TRBJ1-2; maybe TRBD1 (5 bases). CDR1 is MGHDK, CDR2 SYGVNS, per germline. The CDR3 loop spans 12 amino acids. V gave up 9 bases and J gave up 8 bases, with 16 bases separating them. CDR3 residues: CASSGADIGYTF. Here the CDR3 DNA reads TGTGCCAGTTCCGGGGCAGACATCGGCTACACCTTC.

This clonotype was found many times. The rearrangement links TRBV20-1 to TRBJ2-7; D remains ambiguous. Germline CDR1 and CDR2: DFQATT and SNEGSKA (reference sequence). Trimming shortened V by 6 bases and J by 4 bases, and 16 bases separated the two germline ends. This CDR3 comprises 13 residues. The CDR3 spells CSASAPVFYEQYF. The CDR3 nucleotides are TGCAGTGCCTCCGCTCCGGTCTTTTACGAGCAGTACTTC.

The chain employs TRBV5-1 and TRBJ2-3; D is perhaps TRBD2 (5 bases). The V gene lost 3 bases and the J gene lost 1 base, with 9 bases spanning the gap. Germline CDR1 SGHRS, CDR2 YFSETQ. The CDR3 loop spans 14 amino acids. In DNA form, the CDR3 reads TGCGCCAGCAGCTCTGCCGGGGGCACAGATACGCAGTATTTT. Translated: CASSSAGGTDTQYF. The complete variable domain, with remaining parts taken from reference TRBV5-1 and TRBJ2-3, reads KAGVTQTPRYLIKTRGQQVTLSCSPISGHRSVSWYQQTPGQGLQFLFEYFSETQRNKGNFPGRFSGRQFSNSRSEMNVSTLELGDSALYLCASSSAGGTDTQYFGPGTRLTVL.

Turning to this clonotype: At one boundary the junction diverges from the germline segment, which might be a read error. V and J are TRBV29-1 and TRBJ2-1; no clear D gene. CDR3 length: 14 residues. The germline gives CDR1 SQVTM, CDR2 ANQGSEA. The CDR3 is CSVEGRRQTNEQFF. The CDR3 bases are TGCAGCGTCGAAGGTCGACGACAAACTAATGAGCAGTTCTTC.

The chain has TRBV12-3 or TRBV12-4 and TRBJ2-7, with 7 bases aligning to TRBD1. The DNA matches TRBJ2-5 better at its end, which makes the J call doubtful. CDR3 length: 15 residues. CDR3: CASSPWDSGFETQYF. The CDR3 nucleotides read TGTGCCAGCAGCCCATGGGACAGTGGGTTTGAGACCCAGTACTTC.

The chain is built from TRBV6-1 and TRBJ1-5; 7 bases align to TRBD1. Germline CDR1 reads MNHNS; CDR2 reads SASEGT. The CDR3 length is 15 residues. V lost 6 bases to trimming and J lost 3 bases; unmatched junction nucleotides: 8. CDR3 amino acids: CASSRDSPNNQPQHF. As DNA, the CDR3 is TGTGCCAGCAGCCGGGACAGCCCAAACAATCAGCCCCAGCATTTT.

In this sample, this clonotype turned up a few times. This sequence joins TRBV7-2 and TRBJ2-1; TRBD2 is a possible D gene (6 bases). V dropped 5 bases and J dropped 1 base, with 12 bases sitting between them. Germline lookup yields CDR1 SGHTA and CDR2 FQGNSA. The CDR3 sequence is 15 residues long. CDR3 amino acids: CASSRLANSYNEQFF. CDR3 bases: TGTGCCAGCAGCCGCCTAGCGAATTCCTACAATGAGCAGTTCTTC.

This chain connects TRBV29-1 to TRBJ2-1; D unresolved. V was clipped by 3 bases and J by 1 base, with 13 bases between them. The CDR3 has 15 residues. Germline lookup yields CDR1 SQVTM and CDR2 ANQGSEA. The CDR3 protein is CSVESVGGSYNEQFF. CDR3 nucleotide sequence: TGCAGCGTTGAGTCGGTAGGTGGTTCCTACAATGAGCAGTTCTTC.

The chain employs TRBV10-3 and TRBJ1-3; no clear D. Germline lookup yields CDR1 ENHRY and CDR2 SYGVKD. The CDR3 spans 11 residues. The ends were cut back, 6 bases at V and 4 bases at J, with 4 bases in the middle. In nucleotides, the CDR3 is TGTGCCATCAGGGCCGGAAACACCATATATTTT. It encodes CAIRAGNTIYF.

The chain recombines TRBV6-4 with TRBJ2-1, with 8 bases lining up with TRBD2. Germline V CDR1 and CDR2: MRHNA, SNTAGT. The CDR3 consists of 16 residues. V dropped 3 bases and J dropped 2; count of bases not matched to a gene: 6. CDR3 DNA: TGTGCCAGCAGTGAATACGGGGGGGCCCCCTACAATGAGCAGTTCTTC. Its translation: CASSEYGGAPYNEQFF.

Points on this clonotype: A much larger clone sits a single nucleotide away, making a read error possible. In DNA form, the CDR3 reads TGTGCCAGCAAGGTAGCGGGGGATTCAGATACGCAGTATTTT. This translates into CASKVAGDSDTQYF. The chain uses TRBV12-3 or TRBV12-4 and TRBJ2-3; 9 bases fit TRBD2. CDR3 length: 14 residues. After removal of 7 bases from V and 4 bases from J, the junction contained 6 bases not matched to a gene.

At least ten counts were recorded for this clonotype. The rearrangement links TRBV13 to TRBJ1-2; 8 bases align to TRBD1. In germline, CDR1 is PRHDT, CDR2 FYEKMQ (reference sequence). V trimming: 2 bases; J trimming: 13 bases; junction bases outside the gene matches: 6. CDR3 length: 12 residues. In nucleotides, the CDR3 is TGTGCCAGCAGCTTAAGACAGGGGTTTTCCACCTTC. Residues: CASSLRQGFSTF.

This clonotype appeared a few times. The J gene is TRBJ1-4, the V gene TRBV2, with 7 bases matching TRBD1. The CDR3 length is 13 residues. With 6 bases clipped from V and 7 bases from J, the junction kept 5 bases outside the gene matches. Germline V lookup: CDR1 SNHLY, CDR2 FYNNEI. The CDR3 DNA reads as TGTGCCAGCAGGGGAGGGGGCGGTGAAAAACTGTTTTTT. Translated: CASRGGGGEKLFF.